These 24 T cell receptor beta chains were sequenced from one sample in a study of blood T cell repertoires in COVID-19. Some clones are missing from TCRdb's copy, which holds only in-frame ones; the method was immunoSEQ multiplex PCR. The repertoire holds hundreds of thousands of clones, with 75% to 90% as singletons. Input material: peripheral blood. Receptors were obtained from a young woman with acute or convalescent COVID-19.

The chain uses TRBV10-3 and TRBJ2-2, with a possible D match to TRBD2 (6 bases). This CDR3 contains 15 residues. Germline V CDR1 and CDR2: ENHRY, SYGVKD. Between the trimmed V and J ends, which lost 5 bases and 2 bases, there was a span of 12 bases. The chain's CDR3 is CAISPDGRNTGELFF. As DNA, the CDR3 is TGTGCCATCAGTCCCGACGGGAGAAACACCGGGGAGCTGTTTTTT.

The chain combines TRBV27 with TRBJ2-1, with D possibly matching TRBD1 (6 bases). Per the germline V gene, CDR1 is MNHEY and CDR2 is SMNVEV (reference sequence). V lost 5 bases and J lost 3, with 17 bases in between. This CDR3 has 16 amino acids. CDR3 sequence (DNA): TGTGCCAGCAGTCAAACCGGGACACCTTTCTACAATGAGCAGTTCTTC. As protein: CASSQTGTPFYNEQFF.

The chain joins TRBV10-3 to TRBJ2-3; D gene unclear. Trimming left V 3 bases short and J 2 bases short, with 3 bases between. The CDR3 is 12 amino acids. Germline lookup yields CDR1 ENHRY and CDR2 SYGVKD. The CDR3 sequence: CAISDLTDTQYF. In DNA, the CDR3 is TGTGCCATCAGTGACCTCACAGATACGCAGTATTTT.

The rearrangement joins TRBV19 to TRBJ1-1; 9 bases align to TRBD1. Germline loops: CDR1 LNHDA, CDR2 SQIVND (reference sequence). Germline trimming cut 5 bases from V and 0 bases from J; bases unmatched to any gene: 10. This CDR3 contains 17 residues. This CDR3 is CASSPDRGKRMNTEAFF. CDR3 in DNA: TGTGCCAGTAGTCCCGACAGGGGGAAGAGGATGAACACTGAAGCTTTCTTT. Variable domain in full (rest from reference TRBV19 and TRBJ1-1): DGGITQSPKYLFRKEGQNVTLSCEQNLNHDAMYWYRQDPGQGLRLIYYSQIVNDFQKGDIAEGYSVSREKKESFPLTVTSAQKNPTAFYLCASSPDRGKRMNTEAFFGQGTRLTVV.

The chain employs TRBV27 and TRBJ1-5; weak D call: TRBD1 (6 bases). This CDR3 region has 15 residues. The germline V and J ends were trimmed by 3 bases and 7 bases, with 16 bases remaining between them. CDR1 is MNHEY and CDR2 is SMNVEV in the germline V gene (reference sequence). The CDR3 region is CASSLGPWGGQPQHF. Here the CDR3 DNA reads TGTGCCAGCAGTTTGGGGCCTTGGGGGGGCCAGCCCCAGCATTTT.

The chain employs TRBV6-5 and TRBJ2-5, with D tentatively TRBD1 (6 bases). From germline, CDR1 is MNHEY and CDR2 SVGAGI. The CDR3 spans 16 residues. V was cut by 2 bases and J by 1 base, with 14 bases left in between. CDR3 bases: TGTGCCAGCAGTTACGGGACAAAGGGTACCCAAGAGACCCAGTACTTC. Translating it yields CASSYGTKGTQETQYF.

The V gene is TRBV9, the J gene TRBJ1-1, with D hard to call. Looked up from germline, CDR1 is SGDLS and CDR2 is YYNGEE. CDR3 size: 15 residues. The V gene lost 3 bases and the J gene lost 1 base, with 13 bases spanning the gap. CDR3 in amino acids: CASSGQPKANTEAFF. The CDR3 nucleotides read TGTGCCAGCAGCGGACAACCCAAGGCGAACACTGAAGCTTTCTTT. Full variable domain (outside the CDR3, taken from reference TRBV9 and TRBJ1-1): DSGVTQTPKHLITATGQRVTLRCSPRSGDLSVYWYQQSLDQGLQFLIQYYNGEERAKGNILERFSAQQFPDLHSELNLSSLELGDSALYFCASSGQPKANTEAFFGQGTRLTVV.

In the case of this clone: In the same sample, other DNA sequences code for this CDR3. This chain joins TRBV4-1 and TRBJ1-6, with a tentative D call TRBD1 (5 bases). Germline lookup yields CDR1 MGHRA and CDR2 YSYEKL. Trimming stripped 0 bases from V and 7 bases from J, with 10 bases between. The length of the CDR3 is 15 residues. Here the CDR3 reads CASSQDGQGNSPLHF. Written as DNA, the CDR3 is TGCGCCAGCAGCCAAGACGGCCAGGGCAATTCACCCCTCCACTTT.

The rearrangement links TRBV6-5 to TRBJ2-2; TRBD2 aligns across 7 bases. The germline V gene has CDR1 MNHEY and CDR2 SVGAGI. The CDR3 spans 15 residues. The CDR3 sequence is CAAGRTPSGTGELFF. CDR3 DNA: TGTGCAGCGGGACGGACCCCCTCAGGCACCGGGGAGCTGTTTTTT.

This clone was counted only a few times. The chain carries TRBV6-5 and TRBJ2-7; TRBD2 agrees at 7 bases. CDR1 and CDR2 (germline): MNHEY, SVGAGI. This CDR3 comprises 15 residues. V shed 8 bases, J shed 2 bases, and the junction held 12 bases outside the gene matches. CDR3 coding DNA: TGTGCCAGCGGGGGGGGAGGACCGAAAACCTACGAGCAGTACTTC. The encoded protein is CASGGGGPKTYEQYF.

V and J are TRBV27 and TRBJ2-7; weak D call: TRBD1 (5 bases). The CDR3 spans 17 residues. V lost 2 bases to trimming and J lost 4 bases, with 21 bases between them. Looked up from germline, CDR1 is MNHEY and CDR2 is SMNVEV (reference sequence). The CDR3 spells CASSLKGSLDALYEQYF. The CDR3 DNA reads as TGTGCCAGCAGTTTAAAGGGGTCCCTTGATGCTTTGTACGAGCAGTACTTC.

The chain uses TRBV10-3 and TRBJ1-2; 9 bases line up with TRBD1. V trimming: 7 bases; J trimming: 3 bases; junction bases outside the gene matches: 9. Germline CDR1 is ENHRY and CDR2 is SYGVKD. This CDR3 is built from 15 residues. CDR3 sequence: CAITPGQGPDYGYTF. The CDR3 coding sequence is TGTGCCATCACTCCGGGACAGGGTCCGGACTATGGCTACACCTTC.

This chain uses TRBV7-9 with TRBJ2-5, with TRBD2 as a possible D gene (6 bases). Trimming took 6 bases from V and 5 from J, leaving 22 bases between them. CDR3 length: 16 amino acids. Germline-derived CDR1 and CDR2 are SEHNR and FQNEAQ (reference sequence). CDR3 sequence: CASSPRPGLIGETQYF. Written as DNA, the CDR3 is TGTGCCAGCAGTCCCCGGCCGGGACTCATAGGCGAGACCCAGTACTTC.

V is TRBV27 and J is TRBJ2-7; D is unclear. Trimming shortened V by 3 bases and J by 1 base, and 10 bases separated the two germline ends. Germline loops: CDR1 MNHEY, CDR2 SMNVEV (reference sequence). The CDR3 totals 14 residues. The CDR3 here is CASSFDPASYEQYF. The CDR3 DNA reads as TGTGCCAGCAGTTTTGATCCAGCGTCCTACGAGCAGTACTTC.

This clone was observed a single time. The rearrangement uses TRBV3-1 (or the pseudogene TRBV3-2) and TRBJ1-2, with D perhaps matching TRBD1 (6 bases). Trimming took off 2 bases at V and 11 bases at J, with 9 bases between the two ends. Germline assignment: CDR1 LGHDT and CDR2 YNNKEL (reference sequence). The length of the CDR3 is 11 residues. This chain's CDR3 is CASSQQGSYTF. The CDR3 DNA sequence: TGTGCCAGCAGCCAACAGGGGTCATACACCTTC.

V usage is TRBV18 and J usage is TRBJ1-4, with D possibly matching TRBD1 (5 bases). Germline values: CDR1 KGHSH, CDR2 LQKENI. CDR3 length: 12 amino acids. The V and J ends lost 6 bases and 7 bases respectively, with 9 bases between them. The CDR3: CASSTEREKLFF. CDR3 bases: TGTGCCAGCTCGACAGAGCGTGAAAAACTGTTTTTT.

About this clone itself: One end of the junction is discordant with germline, which a read error may explain. The rearrangement links TRBV7-3 to TRBJ1-2; 8 bases agree with TRBD1. The CDR3 runs to 11 residues. Germline lookup yields CDR1 SGHTA and CDR2 FQGTGA. In nucleotides, the CDR3 is TGTGCCAGCAGCTCAAGGGACAGGCTTTTCTTC. Its protein product is CASSSRDRLFF.

The chain recombines TRBV15 with TRBJ1-5; 8 bases align to TRBD1. Trimming at V came to 0 bases and at J to 3 bases, leaving 4 bases not matched to a gene. The CDR3 is 16 amino acids. Germline loops: CDR1 LNHNV, CDR2 YYDKDF (reference sequence). This CDR3 reads CATSRDGRGHNQPQHF. DNA for the CDR3: TGTGCCACCAGCAGAGATGGCAGGGGGCACAATCAGCCCCAGCATTTT. The full variable domain, rest sourced from reference TRBV15 and TRBJ1-5, is DAMVIQNPRYQVTQFGKPVTLSCSQTLNHNVMYWYQQKSSQAPKLLFHYYDKDFNNEADTPDNFQSRRPNTSFCFLDIRSPGLGDTAMYLCATSRDGRGHNQPQHFGDGTRLSIL.

CDR3 in amino acids: CASSGARNYGYTF. CDR3 DNA: TGTGCCAGCAGTGGGGCCAGGAACTATGGCTACACCTTC. The chain is built from TRBV2 and TRBJ1-2; D gene uncertain. The V gene lost 4 bases and the J gene lost 2 bases, with 8 bases spanning the gap. The CDR3 runs 13 residues. Germline CDR1 is SNHLY and CDR2 is FYNNEI.

The CDR3 coding sequence is TGTGCCAGCAGTTCAGGGGGACAGGGAGGTCCTTATGGCGAAAAACTGTTTTTT. This codes for CASSSGGQGGPYGEKLFF. The V gene is TRBV28, the J gene TRBJ1-4; 9 bases align to TRBD1. This CDR3 comprises 18 residues. CDR1 MDHEN and CDR2 SYDVKM come from the germline V gene. With V trimmed by 4 bases and J by 8 bases, 17 bases remained unmatched.

This rearrangement joins TRBV19 to TRBJ1-3; D not certain. Germline lookup yields CDR1 LNHDA and CDR2 SQIVND (reference sequence). This CDR3 is 15 amino acids long. V lost 6 bases and J lost 0, with 12 bases in between. The CDR3 DNA reads TGTGCCAGTAGACTGGACGGGAACTCTGGAAACACCATATATTTT. It codes for CASRLDGNSGNTIYF.

This clone came up once. V usage is TRBV9 and J usage is TRBJ1-2, with D hard to call. V lost 0 bases, J lost 8 bases, and 8 bases lay in between. This CDR3 region has 12 residues. Germline V gene sequence: CDR1 SGDLS, CDR2 YYNGEE. CDR3: CASSVGARGYTF. The CDR3 DNA follows: TGTGCCAGCAGCGTAGGGGCGAGAGGCTACACCTTC.

The chain combines TRBV2 with TRBJ1-1, with TRBD1 matching 8 bases. Germline V CDR1 and CDR2: SNHLY, FYNNEI. The CDR3 loop spans 13 amino acids. V shed 5 bases, J shed 7 bases, and the junction held 6 bases outside the gene matches. CDR3 nucleotides: TGTGCCAGCAGTCTGATCGACAGGGGTGAAGCTTTCTTT. Residues: CASSLIDRGEAFF.

This clone was observed once. V gene TRBV9 combines with J gene TRBJ2-7; TRBD1 is a possible D gene (5 bases). Deletions cut 0 bases from V and 0 bases from J, with 19 bases between. Germline-derived CDR1 and CDR2 are SGDLS and YYNGEE. The CDR3 runs 18 residues. The CDR3 here is CASSVAFGVRDPSYEQYF. Here the CDR3 DNA reads TGTGCCAGCAGCGTAGCATTTGGCGTCAGGGATCCCTCCTACGAGCAGTACTTC.